Below are 5 T cell receptor beta chains sequenced from a single sample in a study of Ad26.COV2.S vaccination and SARS-CoV-2 variants. The treatment: about 20 received Ad26.COV2.S at low or high dose, single or two shots; a few received placebo; per-sample allocation not given. Day 63 after the first injection of vaccine or placebo was the sampling time. The assay was immunoSEQ multiplex PCR, and TCRdb's table has in-frame clones only and misses some. This table has roughly 270,000 clones, about 89% appearing once. The specimen was peripheral blood, collected in a trial of Ad26.COV2.S vaccine versus placebo. The origin of the receptors is a person between 18 and 65 years old who received the Ad26.COV2.S COVID-19 vaccine or a placebo.

The chain uses TRBV2 and TRBJ1-2; the match to TRBD1 covers 9 bases. Germline values: CDR1 SNHLY, CDR2 FYNNEI. The CDR3 is 15 residues long. V gave up 7 bases and J gave up 3 bases; unmatched junction bases: 9. CDR3 protein: CASNAGTGYDYGYTF. The CDR3 bases are TGTGCCAGCAATGCTGGGACAGGGTATGACTATGGCTACACCTTC. Looking up the rest from reference TRBV2 and TRBJ1-2 gives the full variable domain: EPEVTQTPSHQVTQMGQEVILRCVPISNHLYFYWYRQILGQKVEFLVSFYNNEISEKSEIFDDQFSVERPDGSNFTLKIRSTKLEDSAMYFCASNAGTGYDYGYTFGSGTRLTVV.

V is TRBV5-4 and J is TRBJ2-3; no firm D call. CDR1 and CDR2 (germline): SGHNT, YYREEE (reference sequence). V lost 0 bases and J 2 bases, leaving 10 bases between the germline ends. CDR3 size: 15 residues. The CDR3 region is CASSLARIPTDTQYF. The CDR3 DNA follows: TGTGCCAGCAGCTTGGCCAGGATCCCCACAGATACGCAGTATTTT.

The gene calls are TRBV28 and TRBJ1-3, with TRBD1 matching over 7 bases. V was clipped by 9 bases and J by 0 bases; unmatched bases: 8. The CDR3 totals 15 residues. Germline values: CDR1 MDHEN, CDR2 SYDVKM. The CDR3 nucleotides are TGTGCCAGTTTTCCAGGGGGAACCTCTGGAAACACCATATATTTT. It specifies CASFPGGTSGNTIYF. Combining the CDR3 with reference TRBV28 and TRBJ1-3 gives the whole variable domain DVKVTQSSRYLVKRTGEKVFLECVQDMDHENMFWYRQDPGLGLRLIYFSYDVKMKEKGDIPEGYSVSREKKERFSLILESASTNQTSMYLCASFPGGTSGNTIYFGEGSWLTVV.

V gene TRBV3-1 (or the pseudogene TRBV3-2) combines with J gene TRBJ2-7, with a weak D call TRBD2 (6 bases). V was trimmed by 6 bases and J by 3 bases, leaving 15 bases between them. The CDR3 has 14 residues. Per the germline V gene, CDR1 is LGHDT and CDR2 is YNNKEL (reference sequence). CDR3: CASSMGGGDYEQYF. In DNA form, the CDR3 reads TGTGCCAGCAGTATGGGAGGAGGGGACTACGAGCAGTACTTC.

The genes are TRBV6-5 and TRBJ2-7; 10 nucleotides align to TRBD2. This CDR3 has 15 amino acids. The germline V gene has CDR1 MNHEY and CDR2 SVGAGI. The V and J ends lost 4 bases and 7 bases, in that order; junction bases with no gene match: 10. DNA for the CDR3: TGTGCCAGCAGTTTGCTAGCGGGGGAACCGGGGGAGCAGTACTTC. Its translation is CASSLLAGEPGEQYF.